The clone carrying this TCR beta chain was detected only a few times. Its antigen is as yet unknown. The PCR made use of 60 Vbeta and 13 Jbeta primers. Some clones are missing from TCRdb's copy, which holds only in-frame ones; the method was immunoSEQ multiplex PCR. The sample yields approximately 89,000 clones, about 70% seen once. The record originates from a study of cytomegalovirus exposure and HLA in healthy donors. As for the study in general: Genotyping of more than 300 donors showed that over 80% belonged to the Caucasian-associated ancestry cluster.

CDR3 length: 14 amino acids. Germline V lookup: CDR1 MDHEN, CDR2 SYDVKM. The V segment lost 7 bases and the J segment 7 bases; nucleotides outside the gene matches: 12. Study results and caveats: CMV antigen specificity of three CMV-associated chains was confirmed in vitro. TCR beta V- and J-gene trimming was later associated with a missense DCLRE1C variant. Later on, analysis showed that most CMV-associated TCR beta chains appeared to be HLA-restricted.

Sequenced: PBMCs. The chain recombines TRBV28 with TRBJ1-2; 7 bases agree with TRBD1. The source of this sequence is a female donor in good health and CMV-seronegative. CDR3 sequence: CASIRQGGFRGYTF. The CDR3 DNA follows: TGTGCCAGCATTAGGCAGGGGGGATTTCGTGGCTACACCTTC.